Listed below are T cell receptor beta chains from one sample, sequenced in a study of beta chain features in type 1 diabetes. Clones were sequenced by immunoSEQ multiplex PCR, and TCRdb holds only the in-frame ones, with some missing. This table has about 210,000 clones, about a tenth appearing once. The sequenced sample consisted of central memory CD4+ T cells from blood. These receptors were taken from a man between 18 and 35 years old in good health. The CDR3 runs from the conserved cysteine through the conserved F or W. A D gene is named only where the DNA matches it firmly. Expanded clones get a size class; other rows say once, few or many, or leave the size out.

clone_size: -; d_call: -; v_call: TRBV29-1; j_call: TRBJ2-7; cdr3_aa: CSVVEGREQYF; cdr3_nt: TGCAGCGTTGTGGAGGGGAGAGAGCAGTACTTC
clone_size: few; d_call: -; v_call: TRBV18; j_call: TRBJ1-1; cdr3_aa: CASAPGQMNTEAFF; cdr3_nt: TGTGCCAGCGCTCCCGGACAAATGAACACTGAAGCTTTCTTT
clone_size: -; d_call: -; v_call: TRBV18; j_call: TRBJ2-5; cdr3_aa: CASSPNGAGVQETQYF; cdr3_nt: TGTGCCAGCTCACCTAACGGAGCAGGGGTCCAGGAGACCCAGTACTTC
clone_size: few; d_call: -; v_call: TRBV30; j_call: TRBJ1-5; cdr3_aa: CAWSGGNQPQHF; cdr3_nt: TGTGCCTGGAGTGGGGGCAATCAGCCCCAGCATTTT
clone_size: few; d_call: -; v_call: TRBV30; j_call: TRBJ2-3; cdr3_aa: CAWLRSGETQYF; cdr3_nt: TGTGCCTGGCTACGAAGCGGAGAGACGCAGTATTTT
clone_size: -; d_call: -; v_call: TRBV14; j_call: TRBJ1-1; cdr3_aa: CASSRSRGTEAFF; cdr3_nt: TGTGCCAGCAGCCGGTCAAGGGGAACTGAAGCTTTCTTT
clone_size: -; d_call: -; v_call: TRBV28; j_call: TRBJ1-1; cdr3_aa: CASSPPGRRNTEAFF; cdr3_nt: TGTGCCAGCAGCCCTCCGGGACGAAGGAACACTGAAGCTTTCTTT
clone_size: few; d_call: TRBD1; v_call: TRBV5-1; j_call: TRBJ1-2; cdr3_aa: CASSQGQGGDYGYTF; cdr3_nt: TGCGCCAGCAGCCAAGGACAGGGAGGGGACTATGGCTACACCTTC
clone_size: few; d_call: -; v_call: TRBV14; j_call: TRBJ2-3; cdr3_aa: CASSRRVRQEADTQYF; cdr3_nt: TGTGCCAGCAGCCGAAGAGTGCGTCAAGAGGCAGATACGCAGTATTTT
clone_size: few; d_call: -; v_call: TRBV30; j_call: TRBJ1-4; cdr3_aa: CAWKKGGLTNEKLFF; cdr3_nt: TGTGCCTGGAAAAAGGGGGGTCTTACTAATGAAAAACTGTTTTTT
clone_size: -; d_call: -; v_call: TRBV15; j_call: TRBJ1-4; cdr3_aa: CATSRVGRAPTEKLFF; cdr3_nt: TGTGCCACCAGCAGAGTGGGGAGGGCCCCCACGGAAAAACTGTTTTTT
clone_size: many; d_call: -; v_call: TRBV9; j_call: TRBJ2-5; cdr3_aa: CASSPRLQETQYF; cdr3_nt: TGTGCCAGCAGCCCCAGACTACAAGAGACCCAGTACTTC
clone_size: -; d_call: -; v_call: TRBV29-1; j_call: TRBJ2-5; cdr3_aa: CSVSLGETQYF; cdr3_nt: TGCAGCGTCTCCCTAGGAGAGACCCAGTACTTC
clone_size: few; d_call: TRBD1; v_call: TRBV7-6; j_call: TRBJ1-1; cdr3_aa: CASSGQVNTEAFF; cdr3_nt: TGTGCCAGCAGCGGACAGGTGAACACTGAAGCTTTCTTT
clone_size: -; d_call: -; v_call: TRBV27; j_call: TRBJ1-2; cdr3_aa: CASSLSGGRGYTF; cdr3_nt: TGTGCCAGCAGTTTATCGGGGGGAAGAGGCTACACCTTC
clone_size: -; d_call: -; v_call: TRBV21-1; j_call: TRBJ2-7; cdr3_aa: CASSKAKDSYEQYF; cdr3_nt: TGTGCCAGCAGCAAAGCGAAAGATTCCTACGAGCAGTACTTC
clone_size: few; d_call: -; v_call: TRBV9; j_call: TRBJ2-5; cdr3_aa: CASSPRTRQETQYF; cdr3_nt: TGTGCCAGCTCACCACGGACACGCCAAGAGACCCAGTACTTC
clone_size: few; d_call: -; v_call: TRBV9; j_call: TRBJ2-3; cdr3_aa: CASSVGPGKDTQYF; cdr3_nt: TGTGCCAGCAGCGTAGGTCCCGGTAAGGATACGCAGTATTTT
clone_size: few; d_call: -; v_call: TRBV29-1; j_call: TRBJ2-7; cdr3_aa: CSVRPGLGPYEQYF; cdr3_nt: TGCAGCGTCAGACCGGGACTGGGCCCCTACGAGCAGTACTTC
clone_size: -; d_call: TRBD1; v_call: TRBV5-1; j_call: TRBJ2-5; cdr3_aa: CASSLGQGRETQYF; cdr3_nt: TGCGCCAGCAGCTTGGGACAGGGGCGAGAGACCCAGTACTTC
clone_size: few; d_call: TRBD1; v_call: TRBV9; j_call: TRBJ1-2; cdr3_aa: CASSVYRDRGPGYTF; cdr3_nt: TGTGCCAGCAGCGTGTACCGGGACAGGGGGCCTGGCTACACCTTC
clone_size: -; d_call: TRBD2; v_call: TRBV11-2; j_call: TRBJ2-3; cdr3_aa: CASTYGGGRAADTQYF; cdr3_nt: TGTGCCAGCACCTATGGAGGCGGGAGGGCGGCAGATACGCAGTATTTT
clone_size: -; d_call: TRBD1; v_call: TRBV7-3; j_call: TRBJ2-6; cdr3_aa: CASSTRTDRSGANVLTF; cdr3_nt: TGTGCCAGCAGCACCCGCACGGACAGGTCTGGGGCCAACGTCCTGACTTTC
clone_size: -; d_call: -; v_call: TRBV11-2; j_call: TRBJ2-4; cdr3_aa: CASSPTGVSKNIQYF; cdr3_nt: TGTGCCAGCAGCCCGACGGGGGTTTCCAAAAACATTCAGTACTTC
clone_size: few; d_call: -; v_call: TRBV18; j_call: TRBJ2-5; cdr3_aa: CASGLTLQETQYF; cdr3_nt: TGTGCCAGCGGACTGACACTCCAAGAGACCCAGTACTTC
clone_size: many; d_call: -; v_call: TRBV5-1; j_call: TRBJ2-1; cdr3_aa: CASSLPAASSYNEQFF; cdr3_nt: TGCGCCAGCAGCTTGCCAGCGGCCAGCTCCTACAATGAGCAGTTCTTC
clone_size: -; d_call: -; v_call: TRBV6-1; j_call: TRBJ2-7; cdr3_aa: CASSPGSLFEQYF; cdr3_nt: TGTGCCAGCAGTCCGGGCTCCCTATTTGAGCAGTACTTC
clone_size: -; d_call: -; v_call: TRBV27; j_call: TRBJ2-7; cdr3_aa: CASSLYPSTYEQYF; cdr3_nt: TGTGCCAGCAGTTTATACCCCTCGACCTACGAGCAGTACTTC
clone_size: many; d_call: -; v_call: TRBV28; j_call: TRBJ2-4; cdr3_aa: CASSAREAKNIQYF; cdr3_nt: TGTGCCAGCAGCGCCAGGGAGGCCAAAAACATTCAGTACTTC
clone_size: -; d_call: TRBD2; v_call: TRBV28; j_call: TRBJ2-3; cdr3_aa: CASSLAGGPRQYF; cdr3_nt: TGTGCCAGCAGTTTAGCGGGAGGGCCTAGGCAGTATTTT
clone_size: -; d_call: -; v_call: TRBV6-4; j_call: TRBJ2-2; cdr3_aa: CASSDSWGTNTGELFF; cdr3_nt: TGTGCCAGCAGTGACTCCTGGGGCACGAACACCGGGGAGCTGTTTTTT
clone_size: -; d_call: -; v_call: TRBV19; j_call: TRBJ1-1; cdr3_aa: CASSTGIPGTEAFF; cdr3_nt: TGTGCCAGTAGCACAGGGATTCCGGGCACTGAAGCTTTCTTT
clone_size: -; d_call: -; v_call: TRBV14; j_call: TRBJ2-7; cdr3_aa: CASSLFGTFRGPSHF; cdr3_nt: TGTGCCAGCAGCCTGTTCGGTACCTTTCGAGGACCTTCCCACTTC
clone_size: -; d_call: TRBD1; v_call: TRBV6-6; j_call: TRBJ1-2; cdr3_aa: CASTGEDRGDYGYTF; cdr3_nt: TGTGCCAGCACCGGAGAAGACAGGGGAGACTATGGCTACACCTTC
clone_size: -; d_call: TRBD2; v_call: TRBV9; j_call: TRBJ2-7; cdr3_aa: CASSVDPSGRFSNEQYF; cdr3_nt: TGTGCCAGCAGCGTAGATCCTAGCGGGAGATTTTCCAACGAGCAGTACTTC
clone_size: -; d_call: -; v_call: TRBV10-3; j_call: TRBJ2-7; cdr3_aa: CAISDILEQYF; cdr3_nt: TGTGCCATCAGCGACATACTCGAGCAGTACTTC
clone_size: -; d_call: -; v_call: TRBV28; j_call: TRBJ2-2; cdr3_aa: CASRFNTGELFF; cdr3_nt: TGTGCCAGCAGATTTAACACCGGGGAGCTGTTTTTT
clone_size: -; d_call: -; v_call: TRBV7-8; j_call: TRBJ2-2; cdr3_aa: CASSLLYGNTGELFF; cdr3_nt: TGTGCCAGCAGCCTGCTCTACGGGAACACCGGGGAGCTGTTTTTT